The 16 T cell receptor beta chains presented below share a single source sample, sequenced in a study of OX40 agonist ivuxolimab in advanced cancers. The library relied on the immunoSEQ multiplex PCR assay. In TCRdb, the immuneACCESS table is reduced to in-frame sequences with V and J assigned. These tables do not hold every clone; where another copy was compared, an unresolved V gene accounts for under half, and the others remain unexplained. In this sample the table shows 90,000 to 100,000 clones, roughly 95% of which occur a single time. Together, the top ten hold approximately 2% of the sample. Source: CD4+ or CD8+ T cells sorted from blood, taken in a trial of the OX40 agonist ivuxolimab. All receptors derive from an adult with an advanced solid tumor such as melanoma, head and neck, liver or kidney cancer.

The chain employs TRBV7-9 and TRBJ1-2, with TRBD1 as a possible D gene (5 bases). CDR1 is SEHNR, CDR2 FQNEAQ, per germline (reference sequence). The CDR3 totals 18 residues. The V gene lost 1 base and the J gene lost 1 base, with 19 bases spanning the gap. The CDR3 nucleotides read TGTGCCAGCAGCTTAGTTGGCGGGACCGGGGATTATAACTATGGCTACACCTTC. This translates into CASSLVGGTGDYNYGYTF.

The chain joins TRBV5-4 to TRBJ1-1; 8 bases match TRBD1. This CDR3 region has 14 residues. Germline CDR1 SGHNT, CDR2 YYREEE (reference sequence). With 4 bases clipped from V and 6 bases from J, the junction kept 8 bases outside the gene matches. CDR3 bases: TGTGCCAGCAGCCTGGACAGGGTTGACCCTGAAGCTTTCTTT. This translates into CASSLDRVDPEAFF.

The genes are TRBV30 and TRBJ2-5; no definite D call. The V and J ends lost 4 bases and 1 base respectively, with 16 bases between them. Germline lookup yields CDR1 GTSNPN and CDR2 SVGIG (reference sequence). This CDR3 has 15 amino acids. The CDR3, as DNA: TGTGCCTGGAATATCTTAGGTCTTGGCCAAGAGACCCAGTACTTC. Translated: CAWNILGLGQETQYF.

The V and J genes are TRBV23-1 and TRBJ1-3; the D is unclear. TRBV23-1 is an ORF; its function is uncertain. The CDR3 is 16 amino acids. Trimming took 3 bases from V and 2 from J, leaving 14 bases between them. The CDR3 bases are TGCGCCAGCAGTCACTCCTCACCCCATCCTGGAAACACCATATATTTT. This sequence encodes CASSHSSPHPGNTIYF.

The CDR3 loop reads CATRRGYDQETQYF. CDR3 DNA: TGTGCCACCAGAAGGGGGTATGACCAAGAGACCCAGTACTTC. This chain links TRBV5-5 with TRBJ2-5, with a possible D match to TRBD1 (6 bases). Trimming left V 9 bases short and J 0 bases short, with 15 bases between. Germline-derived CDR1 and CDR2 are SGHKS and YYEKEE (reference sequence). The CDR3 runs 14 residues. Looking up the rest from reference TRBV5-5 and TRBJ2-5 gives the full variable domain: DAGVTQSPTHLIKTRGQQVTLRCSPISGHKSVSWYQQVLGQGPQFIFQYYEKEERGRGNFPDRFSARQFPNYSSELNVNALLLGDSALYLCATRRGYDQETQYFGPGTRLLVL.

The rearrangement uses TRBV6-1 and TRBJ2-1; 10 positions match TRBD2. Germline V gives CDR1 MNHNS, CDR2 SASEGT. J gave up 0 bases and V 4 bases, and 6 bases lay outside the gene matches. The CDR3 is made up of 17 amino acids. CDR3 sequence reads: CASSVPIAGGSYNEQFF. For the CDR3, the DNA is TGTGCCAGCAGTGTTCCGATAGCGGGGGGCTCCTACAATGAGCAGTTCTTC.

The chain joins TRBV29-1 to TRBJ2-2, with unresolved D. Germline V gene data show CDR1 as SQVTM and CDR2 as ANQGSEA. The CDR3 has 12 residues. V gave up 6 bases and J gave up 2 bases, with 7 bases separating them. The CDR3 DNA reads TGCAGCGTCATACTAAACACCGGGGAGCTGTTTTTT. Amino acids: CSVILNTGELFF.

The CDR3 DNA is TGTGCCTGGAGTGTACAAGCGGCTCAAGAGACCCAGTACTTC. It translates to CAWSVQAAQETQYF. V and J are TRBV30 and TRBJ2-5; possibly TRBD2 for D (5 bases). The V end was cut by 0 bases, the J end by 2 bases, with 10 bases between. Per the germline V gene, CDR1 is GTSNPN and CDR2 is SVGIG (reference sequence). CDR3 length: 14 residues.

The DNA of the CDR3 is TGTGCCAGTACCCCCGGGTTGGCCCTCGGATCCTACGAGCAGTACTTC. This sequence encodes CASTPGLALGSYEQYF. The chain has TRBV19 and TRBJ2-7; no definite D call. Germline CDR1 and CDR2: LNHDA and SQIVND (reference sequence). The CDR3 runs to 16 residues. Between the trimmed V and J ends, which lost 7 bases and 1 base, there was a span of 20 bases.

The rearrangement uses TRBV7-9 and TRBJ2-1, with TRBD2 matching over 7 bases. The CDR3 covers 14 residues. The germline V gene has CDR1 SEHNR and CDR2 FQNEAQ (reference sequence). The ends lost 8 bases at V and 7 bases at J; junction bases unmatched: 11. The CDR3 bases are TGTGCCAGCCACTCGGCTCAAGCGGGGAATGAGCAGTTCTTC. Residues: CASHSAQAGNEQFF. Variable domain in full (rest from reference TRBV7-9 and TRBJ2-1): DTGVSQNPRHKITKRGQNVTFRCDPISEHNRLYWYRQTLGQGPEFLTYFQNEAQLEKSRLLSDRFSAERPKGSFSTLEIQRTEQGDSAMYLCASHSAQAGNEQFFGPGTRLTVL.

The J gene is TRBJ2-5, the V gene TRBV7-9; possible D gene TRBD1, 5 bases. Judging by the DNA end, TRBJ2-7 fits better; the J call may be wrong. Germline values: CDR1 SEHNR, CDR2 FQNEAQ (reference sequence). CDR3 length: 13 amino acids. The CDR3 reads CASSLVQGHEQYF. Here the CDR3 DNA reads TGTGCCAGCAGCTTAGTTCAGGGCCACGAGCAGTACTTC.

This chain joins TRBV6-5 and TRBJ1-1; D gene ambiguous. Trimming left V 6 bases short and J 3 bases short, with 14 bases between. Germline V gene data show CDR1 as MNHEY and CDR2 as SVGAGI. The CDR3 runs 14 residues. The CDR3 DNA sequence: TGTGCCAGCAGCAAAACAACAGTTTACACTGAAGCTTTCTTT. It specifies CASSKTTVYTEAFF.

The V gene is TRBV4-3, the J gene TRBJ1-1, with a weak D call TRBD1 (5 bases). The CDR3 totals 17 residues. The germline V gene encodes CDR1 LGHNA and CDR2 YSLEER. V was shortened by 4 bases and J by 5 bases, with 23 bases between the two germline ends. The CDR3 DNA reads as TGCGCCAGCAGCCTCTTAGGTAGGGGAGGAGAGAGGACTGAAGCTTTCTTT. The encoded protein is CASSLLGRGGERTEAFF.

The chain carries TRBV5-8 and TRBJ1-2; maybe TRBD1 (5 bases). Germline CDR1 is SGHTS and CDR2 is YDEGEE. Trimming shortened V by 0 bases and J by 3 bases, and 12 bases separated the two germline ends. The CDR3 runs 15 residues. CDR3 protein: CASSLERGGDYGYTF. The CDR3 DNA reads TGTGCCAGCAGCTTGGAAAGGGGCGGAGACTATGGCTACACCTTC.

The V call is TRBV15, the J call TRBJ2-1; D is perhaps TRBD1 (6 bases). V gave up 0 bases and J gave up 4 bases, with 10 bases separating them. The CDR3 sequence is 15 residues long. The V gene's germline CDR1 is LNHNV and CDR2 YYDKDF (reference sequence). The CDR3 is CATSREGQLYNEQFF. The CDR3 nucleotides are TGTGCCACCAGCAGAGAGGGACAACTATACAATGAGCAGTTCTTC.

This sequence joins TRBV7-9 and TRBJ2-2; no reliable D call. Germline V lookup: CDR1 SEHNR, CDR2 FQNEAQ (reference sequence). The CDR3 consists of 15 residues. V lost 4 bases and J 2 bases, leaving 11 bases between the germline ends. The CDR3 sequence: CASSSHYSNTGELFF. The CDR3 DNA reads TGTGCCAGCAGCTCACACTACTCAAACACCGGGGAGCTGTTTTTT.